The 16 T cell receptor beta chains reported below all come from one sample, sequenced in a study of T cell changes during pregnancy in multiple sclerosis. TCRdb's copy holds only in-frame clones and misses some; the assay was immunoSEQ multiplex PCR. The sample contains approximately 100,000 clones, 91% of which appear only once. The sequences come from peripheral blood, collected after pregnancy. The origin of the receptors is a female donor with multiple sclerosis, enrolled in a pregnancy study.

This sequence joins TRBV7-6 and TRBJ1-5; TRBD1 might be the D (6 bases). Germline V lookup: CDR1 SGHVS, CDR2 FNYEAQ. There are 14 residues in the CDR3. V was trimmed by 6 bases and J by 0 bases, leaving 9 bases between them. CDR3 in DNA: TGTGCCAGCAGTCAACAGGGTAGCAATCAGCCCCAGCATTTT. Protein sequence: CASSQQGSNQPQHF.

This sequence joins TRBV19 and TRBJ2-7; perhaps TRBD1 as D (6 bases). The V gene's germline CDR1 is LNHDA and CDR2 SQIVND (reference sequence). The ends were cut back, 3 bases at V and 4 bases at J, with 13 bases in the middle. The CDR3 has 14 residues. The CDR3 loop reads CASSIGQTAYEQYF. CDR3 DNA sequence: TGTGCCAGTAGTATCGGACAGACCGCATACGAGCAGTACTTC.

The V gene is TRBV27, the J gene TRBJ1-3, with TRBD1 identical over 7 bases. CDR3 length equals 14 residues. The J segment lost 1 base and the V segment lost 6 bases, leaving 3 bases of the junction unmatched. From germline, CDR1 is MNHEY and CDR2 SMNVEV (reference sequence). CDR3 region: CASRKQGSGNTIYF. DNA of the CDR3: TGTGCCAGCAGAAAACAGGGGTCTGGAAACACCATATATTTT.

The rearrangement uses TRBV28 and TRBJ2-3; the match to TRBD2 covers 14 bases. Germline CDR1 is MDHEN and CDR2 is SYDVKM. This CDR3 has 17 residues. V dropped 5 bases and J dropped 3; count of bases not matched to a gene: 7. The DNA for the CDR3 is TGTGCCAGCAGTCTGGGACTAGCGGGGGCCCCAACAGATACGCAGTATTTT. It is translated as CASSLGLAGAPTDTQYF.

This rearrangement joins TRBV14 to TRBJ2-2, with 10 bases fitting TRBD1. Germline V gene lookup returns CDR1 SGHDN and CDR2 FVKESK. V shed 6 bases and J 7 bases; nucleotides not matched to a gene: 8. The CDR3 sequence is 15 residues long. The CDR3 DNA reads TGTGCCAGCAGGGACGACAGGGGGCTTAGCGGGGAGCTGTTTTTT. Translation gives CASRDDRGLSGELFF.

CDR3 bases: TGCGCCAGCAGCCCCCGGACAAACTACGAGCAGTACTTC. Amino acid sequence: CASSPRTNYEQYF. This chain joins TRBV5-1 and TRBJ2-7; possible D gene TRBD1, 5 bases. The CDR3 runs 13 residues. In germline, CDR1 is SGHRS, CDR2 YFSETQ. V lost 4 bases to trimming and J lost 3 bases, with 11 bases between them.

This sequence joins TRBV5-1 and TRBJ1-1; TRBD1 agrees at 9 bases. The CDR3 runs 14 residues. The germline V gene encodes CDR1 SGHRS and CDR2 YFSETQ. Unmatched junction bases numbered 4, after V lost 0 bases and J lost 7 bases. The CDR3 DNA reads TGCGCCAGCAGCTTGGATGTGACAGGGGGTGAAGCTTTCTTT. It translates to CASSLDVTGGEAFF.

The gene calls are TRBV6-1 and TRBJ2-7, with 8 bases aligning to TRBD2. The V segment lost 7 bases and the J segment 4 bases; nucleotides outside the gene matches: 9. The V gene's germline CDR1 is MNHNS and CDR2 SASEGT. CDR3 length equals 14 residues. CDR3 sequence (DNA): TGTGCCAGCATTACGGGAGGGACCGGGTACGAGCAGTACTTC. The encoded protein is CASITGGTGYEQYF.

The CDR3 sequence: CASSLVGYNEQFF. In DNA form, the CDR3 reads TGTGCCAGCAGCTTAGTCGGGTACAATGAGCAGTTCTTC. The rearrangement uses TRBV7-8 and TRBJ2-1; no definite D call. V was shortened by 1 base and J by 4 bases, with 5 bases between the two germline ends. CDR3 length: 13 residues. Germline CDR1 is SGHVS and CDR2 is FQNEAQ.

This clone was counted once. Other nucleotide sequences in the sample specify the same CDR3. V usage is TRBV5-1 and J usage is TRBJ1-1; unclear D gene. CDR1 is SGHRS and CDR2 is YFSETQ in the germline V gene. This CDR3 is built from 14 residues. V was pared by 4 bases and J by 1 base, with 11 bases between. In DNA, the CDR3 is TGCGCCAGCAGCCCCGGCACGGGGAACACTGAAGCTTTCTTT. This encodes CASSPGTGNTEAFF.

The chain has TRBV11-2 and TRBJ1-2, with a tentative D call TRBD1 (5 bases). Germline lookup yields CDR1 SGHAT and CDR2 FQNNGV. This CDR3 has 16 amino acids. The germline V and J ends were trimmed by 5 bases and 0 bases, with 16 bases remaining between them. The CDR3 reads CASSKPDRSANYGYTF. CDR3 DNA sequence: TGTGCCAGCAGCAAACCTGACAGATCAGCTAACTATGGCTACACCTTC.

Written as DNA, the CDR3 is TGTGCCAGCAGTGTGGGGACTGGCAAAAACATTCAGTACTTC. This sequence encodes CASSVGTGKNIQYF. The V call is TRBV27, the J call TRBJ2-4; D may be TRBD2 (6 bases). Germline V gene data show CDR1 as MNHEY and CDR2 as SMNVEV (reference sequence). This CDR3 has 14 residues. Trimming removed 5 bases from V and 3 bases from J, with 11 bases in between.

V usage is TRBV30 and J usage is TRBJ1-4, with D hard to call. Germline CDR1 reads GTSNPN; CDR2 reads SVGIG (reference sequence). The V end was cut by 3 bases, the J end by 8 bases, with 16 bases between. CDR3 size: 14 residues. CDR3 nucleotide sequence: TGTGCCTGGAGGACGTCGGGTGGGAGAGAAAAACTGTTTTTT. Residues: CAWRTSGGREKLFF.

The chain employs TRBV13 and TRBJ2-1; 13 positions match TRBD2. CDR3 size: 18 residues. CDR1 is PRHDT, CDR2 FYEKMQ, per germline (reference sequence). V gave up 2 bases and J gave up 4 bases; unmatched junction bases: 8. The chain's CDR3 is CASSLRLAGGTPYNEQFF. CDR3 coding DNA: TGTGCCAGCAGCTTAAGACTAGCGGGGGGAACCCCTTACAATGAGCAGTTCTTC.

The chain's CDR3 is CASSPPQGNEQFF. The CDR3 nucleotides are TGTGCCAGCTCTCCCCCCCAGGGGAATGAGCAGTTCTTC. The chain employs TRBV6-6 and TRBJ2-1; a possible D gene is TRBD1 (6 bases). The CDR3 loop spans 13 amino acids. The V and J ends lost 8 bases and 7 bases respectively, with 15 bases between them. Looked up from germline, CDR1 is MNHNY and CDR2 is SVGAGI (reference sequence).

This rearrangement joins TRBV27 to TRBJ1-6; D gene unclear. The germline V gene has CDR1 MNHEY and CDR2 SMNVEV (reference sequence). V dropped 5 bases and J dropped 0 bases, with 5 bases sitting between them. This CDR3 is 14 amino acids long. The CDR3 sequence is CASSISSYNSPLHF. The CDR3 DNA reads as TGTGCCAGCAGTATCTCCTCCTATAATTCACCCCTCCACTTT.